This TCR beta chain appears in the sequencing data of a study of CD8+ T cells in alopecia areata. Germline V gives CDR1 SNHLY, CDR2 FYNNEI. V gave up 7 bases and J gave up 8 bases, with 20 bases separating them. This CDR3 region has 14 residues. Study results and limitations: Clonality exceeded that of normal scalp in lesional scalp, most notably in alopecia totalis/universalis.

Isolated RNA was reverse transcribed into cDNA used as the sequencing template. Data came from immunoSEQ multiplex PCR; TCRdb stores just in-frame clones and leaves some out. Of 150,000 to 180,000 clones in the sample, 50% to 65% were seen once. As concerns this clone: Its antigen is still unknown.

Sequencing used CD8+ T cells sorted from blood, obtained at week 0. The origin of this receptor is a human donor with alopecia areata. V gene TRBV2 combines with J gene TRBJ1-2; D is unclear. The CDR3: CASTTSGPPRGYTF. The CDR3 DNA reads TGTGCCAGCACTACTTCCGGGCCCCCGCGGGGCTACACCTTC.